The 26 T cell receptor beta chains in this list originate from one sample, sequenced in a study of cytomegalovirus exposure and HLA in healthy donors. PCR primers comprised 60 Vbeta and 13 Jbeta primers. Measured with immunoSEQ multiplex PCR; TCRdb has only the in-frame clones, and not every one. The table lists about 160,000 clones, 75% to 85% of them singletons. Sequencing used PBMCs. The receptor set was obtained from a woman in her 50s in good health and CMV-seronegative.

Comment on this clone: One end of the junction fails to match germline, which may point to a read error. This chain uses TRBV7-9 with TRBJ1-5; tentative D call: TRBD1 (5 bases). The germline gives CDR1 SEHNR, CDR2 FQNEAQ (reference sequence). The CDR3 runs 15 residues. In DNA, the CDR3 is TGTTCCAGCAGCCGAGGACGGGGGAACTATCAGCCCCAGCATTTT. Its translation: CSSSRGRGNYQPQHF.

The chain combines TRBV7-2 with TRBJ2-3; TRBD1 agrees at 8 bases. J was trimmed by 4 bases and V by 8 bases; bases with no gene match: 8. Germline assignment: CDR1 SGHTA and CDR2 FQGNSA. The CDR3 is 14 amino acids. CDR3: CASGQGRGADTQYF. DNA for the CDR3: TGTGCCAGCGGACAGGGTAGGGGCGCAGATACGCAGTATTTT.

The chain has TRBV19 and TRBJ1-1, with no clear D. Germline V lookup: CDR1 LNHDA, CDR2 SQIVND (reference sequence). Trimming took off 3 bases at V and 5 bases at J, with 10 bases between the two ends. CDR3 length: 13 residues. The CDR3 here is CASSIQTITEAFF. In DNA form, the CDR3 reads TGTGCCAGTAGTATCCAGACTATTACTGAAGCTTTCTTT.

This clone was seen more than once but under ten times. The chain links TRBV28 to TRBJ2-3, with TRBD1 as a possible D gene (5 bases). The CDR3 totals 17 residues. Per the germline V gene, CDR1 is MDHEN and CDR2 is SYDVKM. The V end was cut by 3 bases, the J end by 1 base, with 17 bases between. The CDR3 region has the DNA TGTGCCAGCAGTTTTACCCGGGCCAGGGCGGGCACAGATACGCAGTATTTT. It encodes CASSFTRARAGTDTQYF.

The chain carries TRBV7-2 and TRBJ2-1; tentatively, D is TRBD2 (5 bases). V lost 5 bases and J 7 bases, leaving 18 bases between the germline ends. The CDR3 consists of 15 residues. Germline V gene sequence: CDR1 SGHTA, CDR2 FQGNSA. CDR3 amino acids: CASSTRVDYGNEQFF. The CDR3 nucleotides read TGTGCCAGCAGCACCCGGGTCGACTATGGGAATGAGCAGTTCTTC. Looking up the rest from reference TRBV7-2 and TRBJ2-1 gives the full variable domain: GAGVSQSPSNKVTEKGKDVELRCDPISGHTALYWYRQSLGQGLEFLIYFQGNSAPDKSGLPSDRFSAERTGGSVSTLTIQRTQQEDSAVYLCASSTRVDYGNEQFFGPGTRLTVL.

This clone was seen only once. V is TRBV10-3 and J is TRBJ1-2, with D maybe TRBD1 (6 bases). CDR1 is ENHRY and CDR2 is SYGVKD in the germline V gene. The V end was cut by 1 base, the J end by 0 bases, with 9 bases between. CDR3 length: 15 residues. The chain's CDR3 is CAISEYGTTNYGYTF. In nucleotides, the CDR3 is TGTGCCATCAGTGAGTACGGGACAACTAACTATGGCTACACCTTC.

The chain recombines TRBV6-5 with TRBJ2-1, with D maybe TRBD2 (5 bases). Germline V gene data show CDR1 as MNHEY and CDR2 as SVGAGI. Trimming cost V 6 bases and J 7 bases, with 13 bases left between them. CDR3 size: 13 residues. CDR3 protein: CASSRGPQNEQFF. The CDR3 DNA reads TGTGCCAGCAGCCGCGGGCCGCAAAATGAGCAGTTCTTC.

The CDR3 here is CASSFRQGATVGYTF. CDR3 bases: TGTGCCAGCAGCTTTCGACAGGGGGCAACGGTAGGCTACACCTTC. V gene TRBV7-2 combines with J gene TRBJ1-2, with 10 bases identical to TRBD1. The CDR3 consists of 15 residues. The trim removed 3 bases at V and 8 bases at J, leaving 9 bases unmatched. In germline, CDR1 is SGHTA, CDR2 FQGNSA.

This chain links TRBV29-1 with TRBJ2-3; 12 nucleotides agree with TRBD2. V gave up 4 bases and J gave up 2 bases; unmatched junction bases: 4. The germline CDR1 and CDR2 sequences are SQVTM and ANQGSEA. This CDR3 is 15 amino acids long. The CDR3 DNA reads as TGCAGCGTTGCGACTAGCGGGGGAACCACAGATACGCAGTATTTT. Translating it yields CSVATSGGTTDTQYF.

The V call is TRBV13, the J call TRBJ2-1, with no clear D. CDR3 length: 14 residues. With 0 bases removed from V and 5 bases from J, the gap between germline ends came to 8 bases. Germline V gives CDR1 PRHDT, CDR2 FYEKMQ (reference sequence). This CDR3 is CASSLGRRDNEQFF. CDR3 nucleotide sequence: TGTGCCAGCAGCTTAGGCCGTCGGGACAATGAGCAGTTCTTC. The full variable domain, with the rest looked up from reference TRBV13 and TRBJ2-1, is AAGVIQSPRHLIKEKRETATLKCYPIPRHDTVYWYQQGPGQDPQFLISFYEKMQSDKGSIPDRFSAQQFSDYHSELNMSSLELGDSALYFCASSLGRRDNEQFFGPGTRLTVL.

The rearrangement uses TRBV7-2 and TRBJ2-5; D remains ambiguous. Trimming left V 0 bases short and J 1 base short, with 3 bases between. This CDR3 region has 13 residues. In germline, CDR1 is SGHTA, CDR2 FQGNSA. The CDR3 DNA sequence: TGTGCCAGCAGCTTAGCCCGCCAAGAGACCCAGTACTTC. Translation gives CASSLARQETQYF.

V usage is TRBV18 and J usage is TRBJ2-7, with D perhaps matching TRBD1 (5 bases). Trimming cost V 0 bases and J 1 base, with 13 bases left between them. Germline CDR1 reads KGHSH; CDR2 reads LQKENI. The length of the CDR3 is 16 residues. The CDR3 protein is CASSPPVPDKSYEQYF. The CDR3 DNA follows: TGTGCCAGCTCACCACCCGTCCCGGACAAGTCCTACGAGCAGTACTTC.

The chain links TRBV7-9 to TRBJ1-1, with TRBD1 identical over 8 bases. There are 13 residues in the CDR3. Germline V lookup: CDR1 SEHNR, CDR2 FQNEAQ (reference sequence). V lost 2 bases and J lost 5; bases outside the gene matches: 1. The chain's CDR3 is CASSLYRGTEAFF. In DNA, the CDR3 is TGTGCCAGCAGCTTATACAGGGGGACTGAAGCTTTCTTT.

This chain connects TRBV7-2 to TRBJ2-5, with TRBD2 matching over 13 bases. CDR3 length equals 17 residues. Germline assignment: CDR1 SGHTA and CDR2 FQGNSA. V was pared by 5 bases and J by 5 bases, with 11 bases of the junction left unmatched. Here the CDR3 reads CASSPQLAGGPRETQYF. CDR3 nucleotides: TGTGCCAGCAGCCCCCAACTAGCGGGGGGGCCTCGGGAGACCCAGTACTTC.

In nucleotides, the CDR3 is TGTGCCAGCAGCGCCCGAACCGGGGGGGTGGGTGAGCAGTTCTTC. It yields the protein CASSARTGGVGEQFF. V and J are TRBV9 and TRBJ2-1; TRBD2 aligns across 8 bases. V trimming: 3 bases; J trimming: 9 bases; junction bases outside the gene matches: 11. This CDR3 is built from 15 residues. Per the germline V gene, CDR1 is SGDLS and CDR2 is YYNGEE. Based on the CDR3 plus reference TRBV9 and TRBJ2-1, the full variable domain is DSGVTQTPKHLITATGQRVTLRCSPRSGDLSVYWYQQSLDQGLQFLIQYYNGEERAKGNILERFSAQQFPDLHSELNLSSLELGDSALYFCASSARTGGVGEQFFGPGTRLTVL.

The rearrangement uses TRBV6-6 and TRBJ2-6; the match to TRBD2 covers 10 bases. Germline loops: CDR1 MNHNY, CDR2 SVGAGI (reference sequence). CDR3 size: 16 residues. V shed 6 bases and J 3 bases; nucleotides not matched to a gene: 5. The CDR3 region is CASSPSSGGGANVLTF. DNA of the CDR3: TGTGCCAGCAGCCCTTCTAGCGGGGGTGGGGCCAACGTCCTGACTTTC.

The J gene is TRBJ2-2, the V gene TRBV11-1, with TRBD1 identical over 8 bases. The CDR3 runs 16 residues. Germline loops: CDR1 SGHAT, CDR2 FQDESV (reference sequence). Germline trimming cut 3 bases from V and 1 base from J; bases unmatched to any gene: 4. The CDR3 nucleotides read TGTGCCAGCAGCTTGGCCGGGACAGGGAACACCGGGGAGCTGTTTTTT. This encodes CASSLAGTGNTGELFF.

The chain uses TRBV28 and TRBJ1-1; a possible D gene is TRBD1 (5 bases). Deletions cut 7 bases from V and 1 base from J, with 13 bases between. The germline V gene encodes CDR1 MDHEN and CDR2 SYDVKM. The CDR3 runs 14 residues. CDR3: CASKGRAPNTEAFF. CDR3 DNA: TGTGCCAGCAAGGGCAGGGCACCGAACACTGAAGCTTTCTTT. Looking up the rest from reference TRBV28 and TRBJ1-1 gives the full variable domain: DVKVTQSSRYLVKRTGEKVFLECVQDMDHENMFWYRQDPGLGLRLIYFSYDVKMKEKGDIPEGYSVSREKKERFSLILESASTNQTSMYLCASKGRAPNTEAFFGQGTRLTVV.

The rearrangement links TRBV9 to TRBJ2-1; 12 bases are a match to TRBD2. Germline values: CDR1 SGDLS, CDR2 YYNGEE. V shed 5 bases, J shed 0 bases, and the junction held 6 bases outside the gene matches. CDR3 size: 17 residues. The CDR3 reads CASSARTSGTSYNEQFF. The CDR3 DNA follows: TGTGCCAGCAGTGCTAGGACTAGCGGGACCTCCTACAATGAGCAGTTCTTC.

This clone was seen only once. This rearrangement joins TRBV5-3 to TRBJ1-2; 8 nucleotides line up with TRBD1. Being an ORF, TRBV5-3 has a function that is uncertain. The CDR3 extends over 16 amino acids. Trimming removed 4 bases from V and 10 bases from J; junction bases left unmatched: 18. CDR3 DNA: TGTGCCAGAAGCCTCATTACAACTGACGGACAGGGCCCCTACACCTTC. The encoded protein is CARSLITTDGQGPYTF.

Only a few counts were recorded for this clone. The rearrangement links TRBV25-1 to TRBJ1-4; D is ambiguous. Trimming removed 3 bases from V and 11 bases from J, with 16 bases in between. The CDR3 consists of 14 residues. CDR1 is MGHDK, CDR2 SYGVNS, per germline. CDR3 loop: CASSEDGGLWKLFF. Here the CDR3 DNA reads TGTGCCAGCAGTGAGGACGGAGGTCTGTGGAAACTGTTTTTT. Supplemented by reference TRBV25-1 and TRBJ1-4, the full variable domain reads EADIYQTPRYLVIGTGKKITLECSQTMGHDKMYWYQQDPGMELHLIHYSYGVNSTEKGDLSSESTVSRIRTEHFPLTLESARPSHTSQYLCASSEDGGLWKLFFGSGTQLSVL.

The chain combines TRBV19 with TRBJ1-2, with TRBD1 matching 7 bases. This CDR3 comprises 14 residues. CDR1 is LNHDA, CDR2 SQIVND, per germline (reference sequence). Trimming removed 6 bases from V and 7 bases from J; junction bases left unmatched: 11. CDR3 DNA: TGTGCCAGTAGCACAGGGACAGACGGTCGTGGCTACACCTTC. Protein sequence: CASSTGTDGRGYTF.

The V call is TRBV19, the J call TRBJ2-2, with D possibly matching TRBD2 (6 bases). V lost 5 bases and J 4 bases, leaving 11 bases between the germline ends. The CDR3 contains 14 residues. CDR1 and CDR2 from the germline V gene are LNHDA and SQIVND (reference sequence). The CDR3 DNA is TGTGCCAGTAGTGCCGGGAGAACCACCGGGGAGCTGTTTTTT. Translating it yields CASSAGRTTGELFF.

V usage is TRBV6-6 and J usage is TRBJ2-3, with a tentative D call TRBD1 (5 bases). The CDR3 loop spans 10 amino acids. Trimming took off 11 bases at V and 6 bases at J, with 9 bases between the two ends. Germline V gene lookup returns CDR1 MNHNY and CDR2 SVGAGI (reference sequence). In DNA form, the CDR3 reads TGTGCCTTAGGGGCCGATACGCAGTATTTT. This translates into CALGADTQYF.

This chain uses TRBV4-3 with TRBJ1-5, with 10 bases fitting TRBD1. Trimming took 0 bases from V and 10 from J; bases not matched to a gene: 24. CDR3 length equals 21 residues. The germline CDR1 and CDR2 sequences are LGHNA and YSLEER. The DNA for the CDR3 is TGCGCCAGCAGCCAAGATCACGGCGGGACAGGGGTTCCTATCATACAAAGACCCCAGCATTTT. Translation gives CASSQDHGGTGVPIIQRPQHF.

The rearrangement uses TRBV28 and TRBJ2-7; 8 bases match TRBD2. The CDR3 covers 15 residues. Germline trimming cut 7 bases from V and 11 bases from J; bases unmatched to any gene: 19. Germline assignment: CDR1 MDHEN and CDR2 SYDVKM. Here the CDR3 reads CASTKLTGGRAPKYF. CDR3 nucleotides: TGTGCCAGCACGAAATTAACGGGAGGGCGGGCCCCGAAGTACTTC.